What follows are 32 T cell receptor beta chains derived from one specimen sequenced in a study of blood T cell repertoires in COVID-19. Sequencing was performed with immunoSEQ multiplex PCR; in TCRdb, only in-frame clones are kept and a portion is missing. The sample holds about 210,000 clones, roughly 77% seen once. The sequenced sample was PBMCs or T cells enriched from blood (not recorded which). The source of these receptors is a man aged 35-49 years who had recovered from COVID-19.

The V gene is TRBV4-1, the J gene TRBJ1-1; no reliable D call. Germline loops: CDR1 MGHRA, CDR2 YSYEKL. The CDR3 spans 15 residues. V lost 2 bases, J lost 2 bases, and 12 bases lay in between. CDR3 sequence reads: CASSQSGGSNTEAFF. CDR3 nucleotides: TGCGCCAGCAGCCAATCGGGCGGGAGTAACACTGAAGCTTTCTTT.

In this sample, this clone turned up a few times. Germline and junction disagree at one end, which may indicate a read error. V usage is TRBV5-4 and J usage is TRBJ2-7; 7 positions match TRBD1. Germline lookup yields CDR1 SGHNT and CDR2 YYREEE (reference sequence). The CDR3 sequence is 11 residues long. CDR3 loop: CASSLADRLDF. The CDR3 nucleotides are TGTGCCAGCAGCTTAGCGGACAGGTTGGACTTC.

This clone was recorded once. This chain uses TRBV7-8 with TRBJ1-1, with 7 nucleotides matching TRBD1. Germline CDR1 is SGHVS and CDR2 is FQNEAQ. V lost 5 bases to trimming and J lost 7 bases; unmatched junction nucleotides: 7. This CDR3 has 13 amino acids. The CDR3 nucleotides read TGTGCCAGCAGCCTGACCCGGGACAGTGAAGCTTTCTTT. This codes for CASSLTRDSEAFF.

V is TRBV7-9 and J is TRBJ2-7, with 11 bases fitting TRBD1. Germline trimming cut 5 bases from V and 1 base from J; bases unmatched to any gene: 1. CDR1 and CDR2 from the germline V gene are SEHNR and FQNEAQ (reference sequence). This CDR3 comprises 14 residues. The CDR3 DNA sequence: TGTGCCAGCAGCCGGGACAGGGGGTCCTACGAGCAGTACTTC. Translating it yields CASSRDRGSYEQYF.

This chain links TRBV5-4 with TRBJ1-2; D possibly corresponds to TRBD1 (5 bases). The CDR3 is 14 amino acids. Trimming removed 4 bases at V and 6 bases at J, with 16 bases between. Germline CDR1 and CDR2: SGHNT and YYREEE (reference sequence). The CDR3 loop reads CASSLPPGLDGYTF. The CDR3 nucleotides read TGTGCCAGCAGCCTTCCTCCGGGACTTGATGGCTACACCTTC.

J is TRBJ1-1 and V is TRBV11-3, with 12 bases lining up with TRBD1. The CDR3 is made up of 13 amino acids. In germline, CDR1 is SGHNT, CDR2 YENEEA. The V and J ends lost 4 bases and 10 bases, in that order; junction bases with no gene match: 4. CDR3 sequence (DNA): TGTGCCAGCAGCTCGGGACAGGGGGCCGGAGCTTTCTTT. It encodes CASSSGQGAGAFF.

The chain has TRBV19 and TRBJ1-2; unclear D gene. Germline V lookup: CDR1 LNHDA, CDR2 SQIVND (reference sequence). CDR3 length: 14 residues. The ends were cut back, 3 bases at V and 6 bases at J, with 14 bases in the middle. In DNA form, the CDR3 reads TGTGCCAGTAGTATGGGCCAACAGACTAATGGCTACACCTTC. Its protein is CASSMGQQTNGYTF.

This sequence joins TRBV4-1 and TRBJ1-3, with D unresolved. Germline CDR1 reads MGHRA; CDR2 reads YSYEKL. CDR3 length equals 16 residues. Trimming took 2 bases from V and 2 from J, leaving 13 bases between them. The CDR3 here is CASSQPPGSAGNTIYF. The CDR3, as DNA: TGCGCCAGCAGCCAACCGCCGGGATCTGCTGGAAACACCATATATTTT.

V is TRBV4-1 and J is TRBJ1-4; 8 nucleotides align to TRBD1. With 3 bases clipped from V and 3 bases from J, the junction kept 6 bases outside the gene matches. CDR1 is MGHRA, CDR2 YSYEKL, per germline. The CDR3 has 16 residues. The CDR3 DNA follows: TGCGCCAGCAGCCAGCGCCAGGGGGCTTCTAATGAAAAACTGTTTTTT. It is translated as CASSQRQGASNEKLFF.

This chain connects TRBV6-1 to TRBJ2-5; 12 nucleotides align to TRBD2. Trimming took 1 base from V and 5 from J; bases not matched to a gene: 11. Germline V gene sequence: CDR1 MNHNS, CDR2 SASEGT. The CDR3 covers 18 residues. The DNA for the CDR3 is TGTGCCAGCAGTGAAGACTGGGCTAGCGGGAGGGCCTGGGAGACCCAGTACTTC. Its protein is CASSEDWASGRAWETQYF.

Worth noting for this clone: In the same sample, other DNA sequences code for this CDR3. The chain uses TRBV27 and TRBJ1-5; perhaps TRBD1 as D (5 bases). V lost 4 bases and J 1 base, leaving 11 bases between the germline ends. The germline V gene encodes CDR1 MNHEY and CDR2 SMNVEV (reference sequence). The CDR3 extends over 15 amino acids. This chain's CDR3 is CASSSRGLSNQPQHF. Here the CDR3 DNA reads TGTGCCAGCAGTTCCCGGGGGTTGAGCAATCAGCCCCAGCATTTT.

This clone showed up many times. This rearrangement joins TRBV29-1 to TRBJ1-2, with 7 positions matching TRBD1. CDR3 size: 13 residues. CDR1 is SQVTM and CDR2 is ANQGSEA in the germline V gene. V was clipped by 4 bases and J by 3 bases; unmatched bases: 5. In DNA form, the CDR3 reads TGCAGCGTTGCTTTGACAGGGCACTATGGCTACACCTTC. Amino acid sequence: CSVALTGHYGYTF.

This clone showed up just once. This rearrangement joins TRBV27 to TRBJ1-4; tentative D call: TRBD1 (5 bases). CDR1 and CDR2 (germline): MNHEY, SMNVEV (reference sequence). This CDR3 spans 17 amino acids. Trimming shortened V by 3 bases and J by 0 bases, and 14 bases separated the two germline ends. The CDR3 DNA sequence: TGTGCCAGCAGTTTTCGCAGGGTTGGGGCAACTAATGAAAAACTGTTTTTT. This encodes CASSFRRVGATNEKLFF.

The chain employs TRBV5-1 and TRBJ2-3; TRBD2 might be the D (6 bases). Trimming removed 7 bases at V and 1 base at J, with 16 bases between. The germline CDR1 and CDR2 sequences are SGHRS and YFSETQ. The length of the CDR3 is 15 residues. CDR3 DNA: TGCGCCAGCGGTGAAAGCGGAGGGCGCACAGATACGCAGTATTTT. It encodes CASGESGGRTDTQYF. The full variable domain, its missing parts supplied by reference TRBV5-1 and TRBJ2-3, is KAGVTQTPRYLIKTRGQQVTLSCSPISGHRSVSWYQQTPGQGLQFLFEYFSETQRNKGNFPGRFSGRQFSNSRSEMNVSTLELGDSALYLCASGESGGRTDTQYFGPGTRLTVL.

The CDR3 DNA reads as TGTGCCAGCAGTTTCGACAGGGACGAGCAGTACTTC. Residues: CASSFDRDEQYF. The rearrangement links TRBV12-3 or TRBV12-4 to TRBJ2-7; 7 positions agree with TRBD1. The CDR3 extends over 12 amino acids. V trimming: 3 bases; J trimming: 5 bases; junction bases outside the gene matches: 1.

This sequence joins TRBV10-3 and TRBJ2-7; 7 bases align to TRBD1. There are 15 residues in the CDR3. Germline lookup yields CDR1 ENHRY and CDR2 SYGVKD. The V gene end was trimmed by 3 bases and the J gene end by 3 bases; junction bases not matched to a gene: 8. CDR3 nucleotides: TGTGCCATCAGTGAAAAACAGGGGCGAATCTACGAGCAGTACTTC. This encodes CAISEKQGRIYEQYF.

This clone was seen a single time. The CDR3 bases are TGTGCCAGCAGCTTCTTCCCTTTAGCGGGGGTGAGAGAGACCCAGTACTTC. This gives the protein CASSFFPLAGVRETQYF. This chain connects TRBV11-2 to TRBJ2-5, with 9 bases matching TRBD2. The CDR3 contains 17 residues. After removal of 3 bases from V and 4 bases from J, the junction contained 12 bases not matched to a gene. Germline V lookup: CDR1 SGHAT, CDR2 FQNNGV.

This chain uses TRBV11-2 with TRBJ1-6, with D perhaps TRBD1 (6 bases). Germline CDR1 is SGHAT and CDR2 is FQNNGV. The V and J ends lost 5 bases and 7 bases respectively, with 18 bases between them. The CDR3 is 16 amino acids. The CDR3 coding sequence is TGTGCCAGCAGCCCGAGATGGGAGGGGGAAAATTCACCCCTCCACTTT. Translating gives CASSPRWEGENSPLHF.

In DNA form, the CDR3 reads TGTGCCTGGAGTGACACCGGGACAGGGGACGGCTACACCTTC. Residues: CAWSDTGTGDGYTF. V gene TRBV30 combines with J gene TRBJ1-2; 10 nucleotides agree with TRBD1. The CDR3 extends over 14 amino acids. The V and J ends lost 1 base and 8 bases, in that order; junction bases with no gene match: 7. Germline V gene sequence: CDR1 GTSNPN, CDR2 SVGIG (reference sequence).

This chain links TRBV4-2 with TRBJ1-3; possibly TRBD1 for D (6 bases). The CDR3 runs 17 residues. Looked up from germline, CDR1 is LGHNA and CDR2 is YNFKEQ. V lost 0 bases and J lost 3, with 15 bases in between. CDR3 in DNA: TGTGCCAGCAGCCAAGAGGGCACAGGGAGTTATGGAAACACCATATATTTT. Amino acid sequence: CASSQEGTGSYGNTIYF.

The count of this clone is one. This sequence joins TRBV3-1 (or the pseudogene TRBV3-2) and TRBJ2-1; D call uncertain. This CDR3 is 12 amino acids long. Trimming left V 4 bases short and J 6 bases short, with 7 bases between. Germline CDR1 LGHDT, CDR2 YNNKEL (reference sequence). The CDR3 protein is CASSLLGNEQFF. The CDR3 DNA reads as TGTGCCAGCAGCCTTCTAGGCAATGAGCAGTTCTTC.

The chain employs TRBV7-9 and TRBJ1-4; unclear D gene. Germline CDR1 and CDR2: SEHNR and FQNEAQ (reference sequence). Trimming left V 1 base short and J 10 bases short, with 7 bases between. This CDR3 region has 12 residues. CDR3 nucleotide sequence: TGTGCCAGCAGCTTAGGTTACGGAAAACTGTTTTTT. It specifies CASSLGYGKLFF.

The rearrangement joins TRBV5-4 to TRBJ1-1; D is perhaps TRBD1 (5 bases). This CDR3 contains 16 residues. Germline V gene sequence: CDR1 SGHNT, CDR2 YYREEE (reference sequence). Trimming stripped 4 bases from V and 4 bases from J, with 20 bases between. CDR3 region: CASSQDTGTWGTEAFF. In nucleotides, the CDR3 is TGTGCCAGCAGCCAAGATACCGGGACTTGGGGCACTGAAGCTTTCTTT.

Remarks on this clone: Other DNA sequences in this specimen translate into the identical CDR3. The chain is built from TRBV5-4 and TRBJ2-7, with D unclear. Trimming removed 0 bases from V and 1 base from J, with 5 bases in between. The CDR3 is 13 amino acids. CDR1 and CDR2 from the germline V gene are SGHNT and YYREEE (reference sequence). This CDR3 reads CASSLGESYEQYF. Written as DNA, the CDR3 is TGTGCCAGCAGCTTGGGTGAGTCCTACGAGCAGTACTTC.

CDR3 DNA sequence: TGCAGCGTGGTAGCTAGTCAAGAGACCCAGTACTTC. As protein: CSVVASQETQYF. The chain recombines TRBV29-1 with TRBJ2-5; unclear D gene. CDR3 length: 12 amino acids. CDR1 and CDR2 (germline): SQVTM, ANQGSEA. Trimming took 6 bases from V and 2 from J, leaving 10 bases between them.

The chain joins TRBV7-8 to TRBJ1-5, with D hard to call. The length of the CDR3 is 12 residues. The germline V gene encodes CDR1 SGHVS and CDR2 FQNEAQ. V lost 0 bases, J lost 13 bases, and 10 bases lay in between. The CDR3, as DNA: TGTGCCAGCAGCTTAGCGCAGTCCTCACAGCATTTT. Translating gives CASSLAQSSQHF.

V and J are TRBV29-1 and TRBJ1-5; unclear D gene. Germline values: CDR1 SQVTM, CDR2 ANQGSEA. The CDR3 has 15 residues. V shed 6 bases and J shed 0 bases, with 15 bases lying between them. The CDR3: CSVKEGSGSNQPQHF. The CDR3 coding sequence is TGCAGCGTCAAAGAGGGTTCGGGTAGCAATCAGCCCCAGCATTTT.

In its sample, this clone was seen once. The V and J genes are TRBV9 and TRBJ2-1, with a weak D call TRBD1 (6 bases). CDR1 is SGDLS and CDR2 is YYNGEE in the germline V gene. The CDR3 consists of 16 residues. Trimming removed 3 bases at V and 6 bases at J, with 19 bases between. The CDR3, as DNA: TGTGCCAGCAGCGGGAGACAGGACACTTTGTCCAATGAGCAGTTCTTC. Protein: CASSGRQDTLSNEQFF.

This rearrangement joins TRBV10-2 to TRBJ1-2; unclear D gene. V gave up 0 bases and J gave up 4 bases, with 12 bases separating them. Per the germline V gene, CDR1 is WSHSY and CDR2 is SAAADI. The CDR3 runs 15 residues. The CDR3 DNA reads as TGCGCCAGCAGTGAGTCGACCGGGAGCAGCTATGGCTACACCTTC. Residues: CASSESTGSSYGYTF.

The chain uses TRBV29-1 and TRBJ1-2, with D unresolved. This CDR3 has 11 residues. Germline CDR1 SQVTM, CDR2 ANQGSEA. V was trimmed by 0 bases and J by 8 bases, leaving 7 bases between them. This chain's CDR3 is CSVEDYEGYTF. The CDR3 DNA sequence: TGCAGCGTTGAAGATTACGAGGGCTACACCTTC. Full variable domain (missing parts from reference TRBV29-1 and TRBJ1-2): SAVISQKPSRDICQRGTSLTIQCQVDSQVTMMFWYRQQPGQSLTLIATANQGSEATYESGFVIDKFPISRPNLTFSTLTVSNMSPEDSSIYLCSVEDYEGYTFGSGTRLTVV.

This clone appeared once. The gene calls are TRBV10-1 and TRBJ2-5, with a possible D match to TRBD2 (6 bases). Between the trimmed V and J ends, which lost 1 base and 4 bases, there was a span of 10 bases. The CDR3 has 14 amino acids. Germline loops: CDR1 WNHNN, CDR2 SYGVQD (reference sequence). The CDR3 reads CASSEFVGGETQYF. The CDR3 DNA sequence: TGCGCCAGCAGTGAGTTCGTGGGGGGAGAGACCCAGTACTTC.

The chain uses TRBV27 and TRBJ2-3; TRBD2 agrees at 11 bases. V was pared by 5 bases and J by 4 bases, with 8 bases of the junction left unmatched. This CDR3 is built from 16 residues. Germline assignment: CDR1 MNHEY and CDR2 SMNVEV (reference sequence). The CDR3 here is CASSPRRTSGPDTQYF. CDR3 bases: TGTGCCAGCAGTCCCCGCCGGACTAGCGGGCCAGATACGCAGTATTTT.